This T cell receptor beta chain was identified during a study of OX40 agonist ivuxolimab in advanced cancers. Notes on the research overall: The costimulatory receptor OX40 (CD134) was targeted by ivuxolimab, a fully human IgG2 agonistic monoclonal antibody. Intravenous ivuxolimab was administered to patients every 2 weeks at six dose levels: 0.01, 0.1, 0.3, 1.5, 3 and 10 mg/kg. Of the approximately 50 dose-escalation patients, hepatocellular carcinoma was present in 19, melanoma in approximately 15, renal cell carcinoma in 9 and head and neck cancer in 9. The dose-escalation cohort was roughly 83% male with a mean age of about 60 years, ranging from roughly 20 to 80. Prior anti-PD-1, anti-PD-L1 or anti-CTLA-4 therapy was permitted, and checkpoint inhibitors had been received by about 44% of dose-escalation patients. Partial responses occurred in three dose-escalation patients, of whom one had hepatocellular carcinoma and two had cutaneous melanoma. The purpose of peripheral TCRbeta sequencing was to test whether ivuxolimab changed TCR sequence diversity and led to clonal T-cell expansion. The paper describes the monotherapy dose-escalation part (N = 52 patients) of the phase I trial of ivuxolimab. Broad study findings and their caveats: Which antigens the clonally expanded peripheral T cells were specific for was not determined. At doses of 0.1 to 3.0 mg/kg, clonal expansion of both CD4+ and CD8+ T cells in blood was seen between baseline and week 6. Partial responders in the 0.1-3.0 mg/kg groups had among the lowest normalized peripheral clonal expansion, especially among CD8+ T cells. After ivuxolimab, expanded clones were on average more numerous among CD8+ T cells than among CD4+ T cells. Low levels of normalized T-cell clonal expansion were also seen in some patients who did not respond.

The CDR3 numbers 14 residues from cysteine through phenylalanine. Only the CDR3 region is kept as DNA, spanning 42 bases read in frame from base 1. The germline V gene yields SGDLS for CDR1 and YYNGEE for CDR2. V is clipped by 0 bases and J by 4 bases, and the sequence between their germline boundaries is 10 bases long. As for this clone: It has no known antigen specificity. No clone much larger than this one lies a single base away; base qualities are absent.

Genomic DNA was extracted from sorted cells for sequencing of the TCRbeta CDR3 region. TCRbeta CDR3 regions were sequenced using the immunoSEQ Assay. TCRdb retrieved this table from immuneACCESS and kept in-frame rearrangements only. Not all clones are present; in checked studies, unresolved V genes account for under half, and no reason is known for the remainder. A total of tens of thousands of clones appear in this sample, 90% of them only once. The ten biggest clones cover 4.8% of the sample. The trial excluded patients who had a history of autoimmune disease or were on systemic immunosuppression. Peripheral blood for TCR sequencing was collected from all dose cohorts at baseline, on cycle 4 day 1, and on cycle 7 day 1. The samples were drawn from a first-in-human, open-label, multicenter phase I dose-escalation trial of ivuxolimab. The trial enrolled adults with locally advanced or metastatic head and neck squamous cell, hepatocellular, melanoma or renal cell carcinoma. Before TCR sequencing, CD4+ T cells and CD8+ T cells from peripheral blood were sorted into separate populations.

Here the chain combines TRBV9 and TRBJ1-1; perhaps TRBD1 is the D gene, with 5 bases matching. Sequencing was performed on CD4+ or CD8+ T cells sorted from blood, taken in a trial of the OX40 agonist ivuxolimab. This receptor was identified in an adult with an advanced solid tumor such as melanoma, head and neck, liver or kidney cancer. Here is the DNA: TGTGCCAGCAGCGTAGGCCCCGACAGCACTGAAGCTTTCTTT. Its protein product is CASSVGPDSTEAFF.